These T cell receptor delta chains were read from a single sample in a study of gamma-delta T cells after stem cell transplantation. TCRdb re-called the RT-PCR reads using CATT. The table records 3,000 to 4,000 delta-chain clones, 1.9% of them present only once. Sequences were obtained from gamma-delta T cells. The receptors here all came from a human donor. It is not recorded whose cells these are; they may come from a transplant donor. Both conserved end residues are part of each CDR3. A D gene is named only where the DNA matches it firmly. A row's size may be missing; if present it is once, few, many or a size class.

V,J,size,D,DNA,CDR3
TRDV2,TRDJ1,medium-sized,TRDD3,TGTGCCTGTGACACCCTACGTACTGGGGGATACCTTTCCGATAAACTCATCTTT,CACDTLRTGGYLSDKLIF
TRDV2,TRDJ1,medium-sized,TRDD3,TGTGCCTGTGACCCGATCGGTACTGGGGGATACGGCCCCGATAAACTCATCTTT,CACDPIGTGGYGPDKLIF
TRDV2,TRDJ2,NA,TRDD3,TGTGCCTGTGACCAATTACTGGGGGATACCGGGACAGCACAACTCTTCTTT,CACDQLLGDTGTAQLFF
TRDV2,TRDJ1,medium-sized,TRDD3,TGTGCCTGTGACTTGGTGGGGGATAGTGGCGATAAACTCATCTTT,CACDLVGDSGDKLIF
TRDV3,TRDJ1,medium-sized,TRDD3,TGTGCCTTTGATTCCGTTACAAGTCCTGGGGGATACGCTGATAAACTCATCTTT,CAFDSVTSPGGYADKLIF
TRDV3,TRDJ1,NA,TRDD3,TGTGCGTGTTCGTTACCAAACTTTGACTTTTCTACTGGGGGTCTCCTCCACACCGATAAACTCATCTTT,CACSLPNFDFSTGGLLHTDKLIF
TRDV2,TRDJ1,medium-sized,TRDD3,TGTGCCTGTGACACACTGGGGGATACACACACCGATAAACTCATCTTT,CACDTLGDTHTDKLIF
TRDV2,TRDJ1,few,TRDD3,TGTGCCTGTGACCGGCTGGGGGATACGAGCACCGATAAACTCATCTTT,CACDRLGDTSTDKLIF
TRDV1,TRDJ1,medium-sized,TRDD3,TGTGCTCTTGGGCTCGGAGTGCGTTCCCGTACTGGGGCAAATCTTCGTGGGGTTACCGATAAACTCATCTTT,CALGLGVRSRTGANLRGVTDKLIF
TRDV2,TRDJ1,medium-sized,TRDD3,TGTGCCTGTGACACTATAACACTGGGGATACGCTCGGGCACCGATAAACTCATCTTT,CACDTITLGIRSGTDKLIF